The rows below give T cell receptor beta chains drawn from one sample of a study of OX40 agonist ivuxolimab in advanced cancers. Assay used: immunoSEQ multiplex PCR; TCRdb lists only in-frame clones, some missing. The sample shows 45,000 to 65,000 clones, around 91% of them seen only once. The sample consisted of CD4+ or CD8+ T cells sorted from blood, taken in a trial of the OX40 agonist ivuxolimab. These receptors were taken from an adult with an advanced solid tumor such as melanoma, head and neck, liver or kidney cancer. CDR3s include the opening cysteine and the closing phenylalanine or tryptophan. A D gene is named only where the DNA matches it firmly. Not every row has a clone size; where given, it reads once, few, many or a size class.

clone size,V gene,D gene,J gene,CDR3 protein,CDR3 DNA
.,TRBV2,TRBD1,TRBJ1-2,CASSRQGEVNGYTF,TGTGCCAGCAGTAGACAGGGGGAAGTGAATGGCTACACCTTC
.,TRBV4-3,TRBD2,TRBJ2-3,CASSHGAGRGTDTQYF,TGCGCCAGCAGCCACGGAGCGGGGCGCGGCACAGATACGCAGTATTTT
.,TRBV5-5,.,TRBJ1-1,CASRNTGTLNTEAFF,TGTGCCAGCAGAAACACCGGGACACTGAACACTGAAGCTTTCTTT
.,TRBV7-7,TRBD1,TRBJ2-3,CASSLGRDRGHGEQYF,TGTGCTAGCAGCTTAGGACGGGACAGGGGCCACGGGGAGCAGTATTTT
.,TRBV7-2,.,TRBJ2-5,CASSFQGPGGETQYF,TGTGCCAGCAGCTTCCAGGGCCCCGGAGGGGAGACCCAGTACTTC
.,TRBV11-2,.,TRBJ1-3,CASSPDSSGNTIYF,TGTGCCAGCAGTCCGGACAGCTCTGGAAACACCATATATTTT
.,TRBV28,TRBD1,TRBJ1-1,CASSGTGGLHGEAFF,TGTGCCAGCTCTGGGACAGGGGGGCTTCATGGGGAAGCTTTCTTT
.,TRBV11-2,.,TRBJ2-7,CASSLEVDIAYEQYF,TGTGCCAGCAGCTTAGAAGTGGATATCGCCTACGAGCAGTACTTC
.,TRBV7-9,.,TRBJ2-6,CASSLGGSGANVLTF,TGTGCCAGCAGCTTAGGTGGATCTGGGGCCAACGTCCTGACTTTC
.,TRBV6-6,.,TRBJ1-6,CATRVRDNSPLHF,TGTGCCACCCGGGTCCGGGACAATTCACCCCTCCACTTT
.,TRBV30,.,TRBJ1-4,CAWSGGEKLFF,TGTGCCTGGAGTGGGGGGGAAAAACTGTTTTTT
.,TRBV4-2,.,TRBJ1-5,CASSQLGQQPQHF,TGTGCCAGCAGCCAACTAGGACAACAGCCCCAGCATTTT
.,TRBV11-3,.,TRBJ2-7,CASSPGRQTDSYEQYF,TGTGCCAGCAGCCCTGGAAGGCAGACAGATTCCTACGAGCAGTACTTC
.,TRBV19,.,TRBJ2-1,CASSIDRDRRGNEQFF,TGTGCCAGTAGTATAGATCGAGACAGGAGGGGAAATGAGCAGTTCTTC
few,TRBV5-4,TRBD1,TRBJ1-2,CASTRGNYGYTF,TGTGCCAGCACCAGGGGGAACTATGGCTACACCTTC
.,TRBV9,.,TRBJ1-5,CASSAGTSNQPQHF,TGTGCCAGCAGCGCAGGGACGAGCAATCAGCCCCAGCATTTT
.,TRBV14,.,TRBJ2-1,CASSANRAPGNEQFF,TGTGCCAGCAGCGCAAACAGGGCCCCTGGGAATGAGCAGTTCTTC
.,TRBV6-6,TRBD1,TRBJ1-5,CASSYSVTGVQPQHF,TGTGCCAGCAGTTACTCGGTCACAGGGGTCCAGCCCCAGCATTTT
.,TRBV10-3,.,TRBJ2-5,CAISDHPNLPVLPTQETQYF,TGTGCCATCAGTGACCACCCGAACCTGCCCGTGCTACCAACACAAGAGACCCAGTACTTC
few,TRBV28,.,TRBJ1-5,CASSPGGQPQHF,TGTGCCAGCAGCCCTGGCGGACAGCCCCAGCATTTT
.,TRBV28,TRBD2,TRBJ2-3,CASSLSGRVPRTDTQYF,TGTGCCAGCAGTTTGAGCGGGAGGGTGCCCCGAACAGATACGCAGTATTTT
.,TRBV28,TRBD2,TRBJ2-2,CASTLTGLAGEGGELFF,TGTGCCAGCACGCTTACGGGACTAGCGGGAGAGGGCGGGGAGCTGTTTTTT
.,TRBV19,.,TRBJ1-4,CASSTFSTAGEKLFF,TGTGCCAGTAGTACATTCTCCACCGCGGGCGAAAAACTGTTTTTT
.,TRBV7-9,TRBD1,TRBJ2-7,CASSLGGDRYTYEQYF,TGTGCCAGCAGCTTAGGGGGGGACAGGTATACCTACGAGCAGTACTTC
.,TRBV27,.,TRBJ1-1,CASSLGYDTEAFF,TGTGCCAGCAGTTTGGGGTATGACACTGAAGCTTTCTTT
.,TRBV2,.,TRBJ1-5,CASSRQVGGNQPQHF,TGTGCCAGCAGTCGACAGGTAGGCGGCAATCAGCCCCAGCATTTT
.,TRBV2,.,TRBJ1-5,CASRGGAGENQPQHF,TGTGCCAGCAGAGGGGGGGCAGGGGAGAATCAGCCCCAGCATTTT
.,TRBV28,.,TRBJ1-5,CASSRQGISNQPQHF,TGTGCCAGCAGCCGCCAGGGGATTAGCAATCAGCCCCAGCATTTT
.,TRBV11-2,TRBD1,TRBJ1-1,CASSWTGLNTEAFF,TGTGCCAGCAGCTGGACAGGGTTGAACACTGAAGCTTTCTTT
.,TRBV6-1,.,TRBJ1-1,CASSPQGLQNTEAFF,TGTGCCAGCAGTCCGCAGGGGCTCCAGAACACTGAAGCTTTCTTT
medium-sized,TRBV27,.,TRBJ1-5,CASSSEESQPQHF,TGTGCCAGCAGTTCGGAGGAGAGCCAGCCCCAGCATTTT
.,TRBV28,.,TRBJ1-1,CASRLSNTEAFF,TGTGCCAGCCGACTGTCGAACACTGAAGCTTTCTTT
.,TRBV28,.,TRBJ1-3,CASRRGSGNTIYF,TGTGCCAGCAGAAGGGGCTCTGGAAACACCATATATTTT
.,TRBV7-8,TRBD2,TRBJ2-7,CASSFQREATYEQYF,TGTGCCAGCAGCTTCCAGCGGGAGGCAACCTACGAGCAGTACTTC
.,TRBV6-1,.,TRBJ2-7,CASYTTGYEQYF,TGTGCCAGCTACACGACAGGCTACGAGCAGTACTTC